This T cell receptor beta chain originates from a study of CD4+ T cells in melanoma. The study, taken as a whole, reports: Diverse differentiation states were reported for melanoma neoantigen-specific CD4+ T cells. A reported correlation linked neoantigen-specific CD4+ T cells to CD8+, macrophage and B cell function.

For this clone: Its target is unknown.

Profiled with immunoSEQ multiplex PCR; TCRdb holds only in-frame clones, not every one. This repertoire shows 20,000 to 25,000 clones, around four fifths found once; its top ten account for approximately 9.7%. The source is a human donor with melanoma.

The CDR3 region is CASRGKEFHGYGYTF. CDR3 coding DNA: TGTGCCAGTCGAGGAAAGGAATTTCACGGCTATGGCTACACCTTC. The J gene is TRBJ1-2, the V gene TRBV6-6; unclear D gene. The CDR3 is made up of 15 amino acids. CDR1 and CDR2 from the germline V gene are MNHNY and SVGAGI (reference sequence). V lost 9 bases to trimming and J lost 4 bases, with 21 bases between them.